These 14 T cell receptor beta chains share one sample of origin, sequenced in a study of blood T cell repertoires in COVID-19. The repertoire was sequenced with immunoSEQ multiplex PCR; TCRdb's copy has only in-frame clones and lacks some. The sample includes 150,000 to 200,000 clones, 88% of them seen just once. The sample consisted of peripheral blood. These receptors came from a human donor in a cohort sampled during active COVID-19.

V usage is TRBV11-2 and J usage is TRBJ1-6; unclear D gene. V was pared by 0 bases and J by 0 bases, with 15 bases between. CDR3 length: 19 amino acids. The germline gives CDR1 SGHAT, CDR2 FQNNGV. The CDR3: CASSLDERVGLSYNSPLHF. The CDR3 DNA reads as TGTGCCAGCAGCTTAGATGAGCGGGTGGGCCTCTCCTATAATTCACCCCTCCACTTT.

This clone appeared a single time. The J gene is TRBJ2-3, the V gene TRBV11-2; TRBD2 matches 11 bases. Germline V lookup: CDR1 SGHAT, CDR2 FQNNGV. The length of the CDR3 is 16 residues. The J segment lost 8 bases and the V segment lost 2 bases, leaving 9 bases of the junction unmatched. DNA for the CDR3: TGTGCCAGCAGCTTAATGGGTAGCGGGGGGGGAGGTACGCAGTATTTT. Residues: CASSLMGSGGGGTQYF.

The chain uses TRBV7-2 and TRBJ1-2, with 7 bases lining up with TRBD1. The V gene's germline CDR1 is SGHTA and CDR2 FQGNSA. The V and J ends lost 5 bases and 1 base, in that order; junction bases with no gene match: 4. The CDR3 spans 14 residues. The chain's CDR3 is CASSTGTVNYGYTF. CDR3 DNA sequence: TGTGCCAGCAGCACAGGGACAGTTAACTATGGCTACACCTTC.

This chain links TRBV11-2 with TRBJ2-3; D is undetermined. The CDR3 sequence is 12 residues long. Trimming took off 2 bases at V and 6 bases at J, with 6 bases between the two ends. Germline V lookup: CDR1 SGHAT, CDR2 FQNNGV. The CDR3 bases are TGTGCCAGCAGCTTACTCCCGGATACGCAGTATTTT. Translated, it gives CASSLLPDTQYF.

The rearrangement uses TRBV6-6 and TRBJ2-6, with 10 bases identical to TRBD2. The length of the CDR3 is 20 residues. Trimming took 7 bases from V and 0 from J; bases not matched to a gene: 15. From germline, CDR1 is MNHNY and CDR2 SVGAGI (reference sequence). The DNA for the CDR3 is TGTGCCAGCACTCGCCGCCCTTTAGCGGGGGGTAACTCTGGGGCCAACGTCCTGACTTTC. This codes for CASTRRPLAGGNSGANVLTF.

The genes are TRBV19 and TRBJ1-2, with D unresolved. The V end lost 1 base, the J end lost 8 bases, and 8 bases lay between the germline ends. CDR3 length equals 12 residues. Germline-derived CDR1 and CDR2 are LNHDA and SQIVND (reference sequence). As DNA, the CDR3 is TGTGCCAGTAGTATAGCTGGGCTCGGCTACACCTTC. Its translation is CASSIAGLGYTF.

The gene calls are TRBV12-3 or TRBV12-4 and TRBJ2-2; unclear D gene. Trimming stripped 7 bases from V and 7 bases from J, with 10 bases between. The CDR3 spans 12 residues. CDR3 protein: CASTGLVGELFF. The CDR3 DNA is TGTGCCAGCACCGGTTTAGTCGGGGAGCTGTTTTTT.

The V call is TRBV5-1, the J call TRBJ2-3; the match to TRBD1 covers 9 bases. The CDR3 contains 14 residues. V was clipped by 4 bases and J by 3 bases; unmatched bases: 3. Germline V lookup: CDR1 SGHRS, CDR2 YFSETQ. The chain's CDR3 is CASSTGTGTDTQYF. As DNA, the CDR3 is TGCGCCAGCAGCACCGGGACAGGGACAGATACGCAGTATTTT.

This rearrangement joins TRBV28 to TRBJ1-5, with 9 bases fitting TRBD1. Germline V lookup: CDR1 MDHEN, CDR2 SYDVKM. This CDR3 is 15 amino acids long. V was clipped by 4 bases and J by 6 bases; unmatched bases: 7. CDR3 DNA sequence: TGTGCCAGCAGTTCCCGGGACAGGGTAATTCAGCCCCAGCATTTT. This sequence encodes CASSSRDRVIQPQHF.

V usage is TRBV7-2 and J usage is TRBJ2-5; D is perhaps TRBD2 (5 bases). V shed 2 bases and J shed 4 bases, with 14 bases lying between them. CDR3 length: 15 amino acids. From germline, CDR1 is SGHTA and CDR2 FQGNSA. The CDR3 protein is CASSLPRLASETQYF. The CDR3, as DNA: TGTGCCAGCAGCTTACCGCGGCTAGCTTCAGAGACCCAGTACTTC.

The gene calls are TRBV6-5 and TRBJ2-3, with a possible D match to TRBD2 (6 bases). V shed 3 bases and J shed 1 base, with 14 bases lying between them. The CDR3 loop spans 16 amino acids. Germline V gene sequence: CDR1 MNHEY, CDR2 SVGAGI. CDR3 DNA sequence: TGTGCCAGCAGTTATGCGGGGTTTTCGGGCACAGATACGCAGTATTTT. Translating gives CASSYAGFSGTDTQYF.

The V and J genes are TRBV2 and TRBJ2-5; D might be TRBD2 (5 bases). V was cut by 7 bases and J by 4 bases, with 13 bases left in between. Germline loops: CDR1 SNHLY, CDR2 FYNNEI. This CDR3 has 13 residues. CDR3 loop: CASKPRAGETQYF. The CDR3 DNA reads TGTGCCAGCAAACCTCGGGCGGGAGAGACCCAGTACTTC. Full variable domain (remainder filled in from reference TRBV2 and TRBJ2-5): EPEVTQTPSHQVTQMGQEVILRCVPISNHLYFYWYRQILGQKVEFLVSFYNNEISEKSEIFDDQFSVERPDGSNFTLKIRSTKLEDSAMYFCASKPRAGETQYFGPGTRLLVL.

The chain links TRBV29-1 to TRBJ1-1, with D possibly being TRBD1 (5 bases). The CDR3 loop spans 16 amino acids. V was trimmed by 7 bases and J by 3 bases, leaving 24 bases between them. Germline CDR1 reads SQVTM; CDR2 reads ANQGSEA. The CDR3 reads CSAKGPVGGRDTEAFF. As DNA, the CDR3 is TGCAGCGCCAAAGGTCCGGTGGGGGGGAGGGACACTGAAGCTTTCTTT.

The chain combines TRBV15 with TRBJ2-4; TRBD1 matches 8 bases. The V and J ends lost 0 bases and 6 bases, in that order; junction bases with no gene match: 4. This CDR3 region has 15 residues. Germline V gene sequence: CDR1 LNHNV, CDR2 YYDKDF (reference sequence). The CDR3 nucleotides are TGTGCCACCAGCAGAGACAGGGGGCCCGGAAACATTCAGTACTTC. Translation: CATSRDRGPGNIQYF.